This T cell receptor beta chain was sequenced in a study of cytomegalovirus exposure and HLA in healthy donors. Study overall: The Caucasian-associated ancestry cluster contained approximately 81% of the approximately 390 genotyped donors. Points from the study as a whole: About 90% or about 30% of the time was how often most TCR beta V segments were productive, according to an earlier analysis. When analyzed later, a missense DCLRE1C variant was found to be linked to TCR beta V- and J-gene trimming. In a later analysis, around 18,000 TCR beta sequences were associated with HLA alleles at 0.05 false discovery rate.

A multiplex PCR was run with 60 Vbeta primers and 13 Jbeta primers. Produced via immunoSEQ multiplex PCR; TCRdb's table is partial and in-frame only. The top ten clones hold more than 2% of a sample with about 110,000 clones, about 84% of them seen once. About this clone: The antigen is not known.

CDR3 size: 13 residues. V gave up 0 bases and J gave up 4 bases, with 6 bases separating them. Germline V gene data show CDR1 as SGDLS and CDR2 as YYNGEE. This TCR came from a man younger than 45 in good health and CMV-seronegative. The chain has TRBV9 and TRBJ2-3; D ambiguous. Material: PBMCs. The CDR3 region is CASSVDTADTQYF. The CDR3 DNA follows: TGTGCCAGCAGCGTAGATACAGCAGATACGCAGTATTTT.